Below, one T cell receptor (beta chain) is given with its context. Its antigen is unknown. The CDR3 has 13 amino acids. These data come from a study of shared clonotypes between healthy human individuals. Regarding the study as a whole: Represented diversity (both genetic and exposure-history) was limited by the small number of donors.

As handled by the study authors: Filtering differed since immunoSEQ provided only junctions, with no quality scores. TCRdb's table, derived via immunoSEQ multiplex PCR, lists solely in-frame clones and lacks some. V, J and clone size were drawn from that table, and D and trimming were deduced from the DNA. This table has around 440,000 clones, approximately 71% appearing once. The rearrangement joins TRBV21-1 to TRBJ2-5; the table's D call, TRBD2, has no DNA check behind it. TRBV21-1 constitutes a pseudogene. Material: PBMCs. The receptor comes from a woman aged 40-49 years in good health. Some clones in this sample may be carry-over from other donors' samples. The CDR3: CASSKGRQETQYF. Here the CDR3 DNA reads TGTGCCAGCAGCAAGGGGAGACAAGAGACCCAGTACTTC.